This T cell receptor beta chain was sequenced during a study of regulatory T cells in long-lasting Graves disease. Whole-study findings and limits: Rather than thyroid tissue, only peripheral blood underwent study. There were preferences for TRBV28, TRBJ1-2 and TRBJ2-5 in persistent disease. With a small sample size, accuracy may have been reduced.

This clonotype was found many times. Its antigen remains unknown. Construction of the TCR beta libraries employed iRepertoire HTBI primers in conjunction with Arm-PCR of CDR3 regions. One entry per CDR3 protein results from TCRdb running MiXCR on the multiplex PCR reads. Here the sample spans around 430,000 distinct CDR3 sequences, approximately 22% being singletons. This CDR3 is 21 amino acids long. V dropped 3 bases and J dropped 0 bases, with 24 bases sitting between them. Time point defined: persistent/refractory GD, antithyroid drugs over 5 years with positive TRAb. RNA from PBMCs was the source of the TCR library. American Thyroid Association guidelines were used to diagnose Graves' disease.

This TCR derives from a female donor with Graves disease. This sample comprised peripheral blood mononuclear cells (PBMCs), obtained when the disease was refractory, from a patient treated with antithyroid drugs. V and J are TRBV12-3 or TRBV12-4 and TRBJ2-6, with D perhaps TRBD1 (6 bases). CDR3 sequence: CASSFPPGGQGPFSGANVLTF. DNA of the CDR3: TGTGCCAGCAGTTTCCCCCCAGGTGGGCAGGGGCCCTTCTCTGGGGCCAACGTCCTGACTTTC.